This T cell receptor beta chain was recorded in a study of tumor-infiltrating lymphocytes in primary liver carcinoma. The overall study: Both sexes were represented among patients, who were 30 to 69 years old. The tumors, T1-T3 N0M0 lesions, were 4.2 to 10 cm across. Sequencing of the samples generated roughly 3.5 to 7.5 million productive TCRbeta reads, with similar yields across tissue types.

Bulk tissue was left unsorted, and RNA and DNA were co-extracted from 20-30 mg of it. Broader study findings: Tumor-adjacent and tumor-blood pairs displayed less overlap than did pairs of tumor regions.

Details on this clonotype: The antigen is not known.

Using a constant-region primer together with ProtoScript II reverse transcriptase, TCR beta cDNA was made from around 500 ng of total RNA. Libraries for TCR beta were built through three nested multiplex PCR rounds, which together made up a slightly modified ARM-PCR procedure. TCRdb re-called the multiplex PCR reads with MiXCR, one entry per CDR3 protein. The repertoire consists of approximately 92,000 distinct CDR3 sequences, with around 70% occurring once and the leading ten covering approximately 30%. The TCR comes from a man aged 40-55 years with primary liver carcinoma and hepatitis B virus infection. The sequencing input was tumor-adjacent normal liver tissue.

Here the CDR3 DNA reads TGCGCCAGCAGCCCCTCGACGGGGGCCAACTATGGCTACACCTTC. Amino acid sequence: CASSPSTGANYGYTF. The chain has TRBV4-1 and TRBJ1-2, with a weak D call TRBD1 (6 bases). CDR1 is MGHRA and CDR2 is YSYEKL in the germline V gene. This CDR3 has 15 residues. Trimming pared 4 bases from V and 2 bases from J, leaving 14 bases between.